This entry is about one T cell receptor (beta chain). No antigen is known for it. The data originate from a study of shared clonotypes between healthy human individuals. Findings and caveats of the study: Blood was the only sampled material, and tissue repertoires likely differ.

The CDR3 extends over 17 amino acids. After removal of 7 bases from V and 0 bases from J, the junction contained 8 bases not matched to a gene. CDR1 and CDR2 from the germline V gene are MDHEN and SYDVKM. Repertoires were generated with immunoSEQ multiplex PCR, while TCRdb's copy carries only in-frame clones and drops some. The sample includes 2.3 million or so clones, 80% to 95% of them seen just once. This sequence originates from a man aged 18 to 29 in good health. Some clones in this sample may be carry-over from other donors' samples. The genes are TRBV28 and TRBJ2-6, with TRBD1 identical over 8 bases. The sample comprised naive CD4+ T cells from PBMCs. Noted subset: CD45RA+ positively selected. CDR3 in amino acids: CASISRTGSSGANVLTF. The CDR3, as DNA: TGTGCCAGCATTTCCCGGACAGGGAGCTCTGGGGCCAACGTCCTGACTTTC. The variable domain in full, with the rest retrieved from reference TRBV28 and TRBJ2-6, is DVKVTQSSRYLVKRTGEKVFLECVQDMDHENMFWYRQDPGLGLRLIYFSYDVKMKEKGDIPEGYSVSREKKERFSLILESASTNQTSMYLCASISRTGSSGANVLTFGAGSRLTVL.